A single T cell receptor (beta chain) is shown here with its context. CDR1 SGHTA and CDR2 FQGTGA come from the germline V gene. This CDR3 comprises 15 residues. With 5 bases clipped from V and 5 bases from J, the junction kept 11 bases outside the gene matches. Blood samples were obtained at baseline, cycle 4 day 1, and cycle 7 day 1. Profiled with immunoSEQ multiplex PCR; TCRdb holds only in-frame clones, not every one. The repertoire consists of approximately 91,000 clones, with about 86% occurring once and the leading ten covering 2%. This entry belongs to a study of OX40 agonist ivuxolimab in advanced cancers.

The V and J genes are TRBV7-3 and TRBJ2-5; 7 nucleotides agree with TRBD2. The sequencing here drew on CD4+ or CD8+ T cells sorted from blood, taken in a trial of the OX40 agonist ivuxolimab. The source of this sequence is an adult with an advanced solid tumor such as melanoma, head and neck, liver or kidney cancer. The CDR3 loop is CASSRGVAGGETQYF. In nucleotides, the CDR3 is TGTGCCAGCAGCCGAGGGGTAGCGGGCGGGGAGACCCAGTACTTC.